The 18 T cell receptor beta chains given below trace back to one sample, sequenced in a study of OX40 agonist ivuxolimab in advanced cancers. The protocol was immunoSEQ multiplex PCR, while the TCRdb copy is restricted to in-frame clones and leaves out a portion. This table has about 71,000 clones, about 86% appearing once. The sample was CD4+ or CD8+ T cells sorted from blood, taken in a trial of the OX40 agonist ivuxolimab. The receptors were sampled from an adult with an advanced solid tumor such as melanoma, head and neck, liver or kidney cancer.

The rearrangement links TRBV6-6 to TRBJ2-1; 9 nucleotides align to TRBD1. J lost 8 bases, V lost 5 bases, and 1 base had no gene match. The CDR3 is 12 amino acids. Per germline, CDR1 MNHNY and CDR2 SVGAGI (reference sequence). The CDR3 region is CASSGQGYEQFF. CDR3 nucleotides: TGTGCCAGCAGTGGACAGGGGTATGAGCAGTTCTTC.

The chain recombines TRBV5-1 with TRBJ2-5; a possible D gene is TRBD1 (6 bases). The CDR3 length is 18 residues. V dropped 1 base and J dropped 0 bases, with 19 bases sitting between them. Germline lookup yields CDR1 SGHRS and CDR2 YFSETQ. Here the CDR3 DNA reads TGCGCCAGCAGCTTGAGCCCGGGGATGGGGGCGTACCAAGAGACCCAGTACTTC. Its translation is CASSLSPGMGAYQETQYF.

The chain recombines TRBV5-1 with TRBJ2-5; 8 bases match TRBD2. With V trimmed by 3 bases and J by 0 bases, 4 bases remained unmatched. Germline V gene data show CDR1 as SGHRS and CDR2 as YFSETQ. This CDR3 comprises 15 residues. The DNA for the CDR3 is TGCGCCAGCAGCTCCTCTAGCGGGTACCAAGAGACCCAGTACTTC. It codes for CASSSSSGYQETQYF. The entire variable domain, with the rest obtained from reference TRBV5-1 and TRBJ2-5, is as follows: KAGVTQTPRYLIKTRGQQVTLSCSPISGHRSVSWYQQTPGQGLQFLFEYFSETQRNKGNFPGRFSGRQFSNSRSEMNVSTLELGDSALYLCASSSSSGYQETQYFGPGTRLLVL.

The J gene is TRBJ2-1, the V gene TRBV7-3, with D uncertain. Germline V gene lookup returns CDR1 SGHTA and CDR2 FQGTGA. The CDR3 covers 16 residues. V lost 0 bases and J lost 1, with 10 bases in between. The CDR3 DNA sequence: TGTGCCAGCAGCTTAACGCTCCACGGATCCTACAATGAGCAGTTCTTC. This codes for CASSLTLHGSYNEQFF.

The rearrangement links TRBV11-2 to TRBJ1-2, with D tentatively TRBD1 (6 bases). In germline, CDR1 is SGHAT, CDR2 FQNNGV. The V end was cut by 3 bases, the J end by 3 bases, with 14 bases between. The CDR3 spans 15 residues. The CDR3 DNA reads TGTGCCAGCAGCTTCCGACAGGTTCGCGACTATGGCTACACCTTC. This encodes CASSFRQVRDYGYTF. Together with reference TRBV11-2 and TRBJ1-2, the CDR3 gives the full variable domain: EAGVAQSPRYKIIEKRQSVAFWCNPISGHATLYWYQQILGQGPKLLIQFQNNGVVDDSQLPKDRFSAERLKGVDSTLKIQPAKLEDSAVYLCASSFRQVRDYGYTFGSGTRLTVV.

This clone has only one observation. The chain joins TRBV29-1 to TRBJ2-3; possibly TRBD1 for D (5 bases). The V gene's germline CDR1 is SQVTM and CDR2 ANQGSEA. Deletions cut 7 bases from V and 4 bases from J, with 21 bases between. The CDR3 spans 15 residues. The DNA of the CDR3 is TGCAGCGCTAAATCCCGTGACAGCAACGCAGATACGCAGTATTTT. This gives the protein CSAKSRDSNADTQYF.

The J gene is TRBJ1-1, the V gene TRBV9; D is ambiguous. This CDR3 region has 14 residues. Germline assignment: CDR1 SGDLS and CDR2 YYNGEE. V lost 0 bases and J lost 1, with 7 bases in between. DNA of the CDR3: TGTGCCAGCAGCGTAGTCAGTGGGAACACTGAAGCTTTCTTT. This gives the protein CASSVVSGNTEAFF.

V and J are TRBV5-1 and TRBJ1-4; a weak D match, TRBD1 (5 bases). There are 14 residues in the CDR3. CDR1 is SGHRS, CDR2 YFSETQ, per germline. Trimming took 4 bases from V and 7 from J, leaving 14 bases between them. CDR3 in amino acids: CASSPGTDGEKLFF. The CDR3, as DNA: TGCGCCAGCAGCCCCGGGACGGACGGTGAAAAACTGTTTTTT.

The V gene is TRBV27, the J gene TRBJ2-3, with 8 bases matching TRBD2. With 2 bases clipped from V and 5 bases from J, the junction kept 9 bases outside the gene matches. Germline V gene data show CDR1 as MNHEY and CDR2 as SMNVEV (reference sequence). The CDR3 spans 16 residues. The CDR3 loop reads CASSLSLAGGVDTQYF. In DNA form, the CDR3 reads TGTGCCAGCAGTTTAAGCCTAGCGGGTGGGGTAGATACGCAGTATTTT.

The chain links TRBV14 to TRBJ2-5; 10 bases map to TRBD2. Per germline, CDR1 SGHDN and CDR2 FVKESK. The CDR3 contains 23 residues. Trimming took 4 bases from V and 2 from J; bases not matched to a gene: 28. This CDR3 reads CASSPQEVSLAGGSVVRQETQYF. CDR3 nucleotide sequence: TGTGCCAGCAGCCCCCAAGAAGTTAGCTTAGCGGGAGGTTCGGTAGTGCGACAAGAGACCCAGTACTTC.

The chain uses TRBV14 and TRBJ2-7; 8 bases fit TRBD1. CDR3 length: 16 residues. CDR1 and CDR2 (germline): SGHDN, FVKESK. With V trimmed by 2 bases and J by 0 bases, 6 bases remained unmatched. For the CDR3, the DNA is TGTGCCAGCAGCCAACTCCCGGGACAGGTCTCCTACGAGCAGTACTTC. This sequence encodes CASSQLPGQVSYEQYF.

This clone was found once. This chain uses TRBV9 with TRBJ2-1, with D unclear. This CDR3 has 15 amino acids. CDR1 is SGDLS, CDR2 YYNGEE, per germline. Trimming took off 0 bases at V and 0 bases at J, with 7 bases between the two ends. The CDR3 region is CASSVEEGSYNEQFF. The CDR3 coding sequence is TGTGCCAGCAGCGTAGAGGAAGGCTCCTACAATGAGCAGTTCTTC.

This chain links TRBV11-1 with TRBJ1-1; no reliable D call. The CDR3 covers 14 residues. V lost 5 bases and J 0 bases, leaving 10 bases between the germline ends. CDR1 and CDR2 from the germline V gene are SGHAT and FQDESV (reference sequence). CDR3 residues: CASSPSRMNTEAFF. The DNA for the CDR3 is TGTGCCAGCAGCCCCAGCCGTATGAACACTGAAGCTTTCTTT. Using reference TRBV11-1 and TRBJ1-1 for the parts outside the CDR3, the full variable domain is EAEVAQSPRYKITEKSQAVAFWCDPISGHATLYWYRQILGQGPELLVQFQDESVVDDSQLPKDRFSAERLKGVDSTLKIQPAELGDSAMYLCASSPSRMNTEAFFGQGTRLTVV.

The J gene is TRBJ2-3, the V gene TRBV7-2, with D perhaps matching TRBD2 (5 bases). This CDR3 contains 16 residues. Germline loops: CDR1 SGHTA, CDR2 FQGNSA. Deletions cut 3 bases from V and 2 bases from J, with 15 bases between. The CDR3 nucleotides are TGTGCCAGCAGCTTGATCAGCGGCCTTACCACAGATACGCAGTATTTT. Translated: CASSLISGLTTDTQYF.

V usage is TRBV9 and J usage is TRBJ1-2, with D hard to call. V was cut by 4 bases and J by 2 bases, with 9 bases left in between. This CDR3 region has 13 residues. CDR1 is SGDLS and CDR2 is YYNGEE in the germline V gene. The CDR3 DNA reads TGTGCCAGCAGCCCTCAGTCGAACTATGGCTACACCTTC. Its protein is CASSPQSNYGYTF.

The chain carries TRBV6-6 and TRBJ1-1; D perhaps matches TRBD1 (6 bases). The CDR3 length is 13 residues. The V and J ends lost 7 bases and 3 bases respectively, with 12 bases between them. From germline, CDR1 is MNHNY and CDR2 SVGAGI (reference sequence). The CDR3 spells CASNKRGDTEAFF. The CDR3 nucleotides read TGTGCCAGCAATAAAAGGGGGGACACTGAAGCTTTCTTT.

This clone was counted a few times. DNA for the CDR3: TGTGCCAGCAGCATCCGGACTAGCGGGAGGGCCGGGAGAGATACGCAGTATTTT. Translation gives CASSIRTSGRAGRDTQYF. The rearrangement links TRBV5-6 to TRBJ2-3, with 15 bases fitting TRBD2. The CDR3 is 18 amino acids. V lost 4 bases to trimming and J lost 5 bases; unmatched junction nucleotides: 11. The germline CDR1 and CDR2 sequences are SGHDT and YYEEEE.

This chain connects TRBV2 to TRBJ2-1; the match to TRBD2 covers 12 bases. The length of the CDR3 is 21 residues. Unmatched junction bases numbered 15, after V lost 3 bases and J lost 0 bases. Germline CDR1 and CDR2: SNHLY and FYNNEI. Here the CDR3 reads CASSEGFGLAGGHHSYNEQFF. The DNA of the CDR3 is TGTGCCAGCAGTGAGGGTTTCGGGCTAGCGGGAGGGCACCACTCCTACAATGAGCAGTTCTTC.